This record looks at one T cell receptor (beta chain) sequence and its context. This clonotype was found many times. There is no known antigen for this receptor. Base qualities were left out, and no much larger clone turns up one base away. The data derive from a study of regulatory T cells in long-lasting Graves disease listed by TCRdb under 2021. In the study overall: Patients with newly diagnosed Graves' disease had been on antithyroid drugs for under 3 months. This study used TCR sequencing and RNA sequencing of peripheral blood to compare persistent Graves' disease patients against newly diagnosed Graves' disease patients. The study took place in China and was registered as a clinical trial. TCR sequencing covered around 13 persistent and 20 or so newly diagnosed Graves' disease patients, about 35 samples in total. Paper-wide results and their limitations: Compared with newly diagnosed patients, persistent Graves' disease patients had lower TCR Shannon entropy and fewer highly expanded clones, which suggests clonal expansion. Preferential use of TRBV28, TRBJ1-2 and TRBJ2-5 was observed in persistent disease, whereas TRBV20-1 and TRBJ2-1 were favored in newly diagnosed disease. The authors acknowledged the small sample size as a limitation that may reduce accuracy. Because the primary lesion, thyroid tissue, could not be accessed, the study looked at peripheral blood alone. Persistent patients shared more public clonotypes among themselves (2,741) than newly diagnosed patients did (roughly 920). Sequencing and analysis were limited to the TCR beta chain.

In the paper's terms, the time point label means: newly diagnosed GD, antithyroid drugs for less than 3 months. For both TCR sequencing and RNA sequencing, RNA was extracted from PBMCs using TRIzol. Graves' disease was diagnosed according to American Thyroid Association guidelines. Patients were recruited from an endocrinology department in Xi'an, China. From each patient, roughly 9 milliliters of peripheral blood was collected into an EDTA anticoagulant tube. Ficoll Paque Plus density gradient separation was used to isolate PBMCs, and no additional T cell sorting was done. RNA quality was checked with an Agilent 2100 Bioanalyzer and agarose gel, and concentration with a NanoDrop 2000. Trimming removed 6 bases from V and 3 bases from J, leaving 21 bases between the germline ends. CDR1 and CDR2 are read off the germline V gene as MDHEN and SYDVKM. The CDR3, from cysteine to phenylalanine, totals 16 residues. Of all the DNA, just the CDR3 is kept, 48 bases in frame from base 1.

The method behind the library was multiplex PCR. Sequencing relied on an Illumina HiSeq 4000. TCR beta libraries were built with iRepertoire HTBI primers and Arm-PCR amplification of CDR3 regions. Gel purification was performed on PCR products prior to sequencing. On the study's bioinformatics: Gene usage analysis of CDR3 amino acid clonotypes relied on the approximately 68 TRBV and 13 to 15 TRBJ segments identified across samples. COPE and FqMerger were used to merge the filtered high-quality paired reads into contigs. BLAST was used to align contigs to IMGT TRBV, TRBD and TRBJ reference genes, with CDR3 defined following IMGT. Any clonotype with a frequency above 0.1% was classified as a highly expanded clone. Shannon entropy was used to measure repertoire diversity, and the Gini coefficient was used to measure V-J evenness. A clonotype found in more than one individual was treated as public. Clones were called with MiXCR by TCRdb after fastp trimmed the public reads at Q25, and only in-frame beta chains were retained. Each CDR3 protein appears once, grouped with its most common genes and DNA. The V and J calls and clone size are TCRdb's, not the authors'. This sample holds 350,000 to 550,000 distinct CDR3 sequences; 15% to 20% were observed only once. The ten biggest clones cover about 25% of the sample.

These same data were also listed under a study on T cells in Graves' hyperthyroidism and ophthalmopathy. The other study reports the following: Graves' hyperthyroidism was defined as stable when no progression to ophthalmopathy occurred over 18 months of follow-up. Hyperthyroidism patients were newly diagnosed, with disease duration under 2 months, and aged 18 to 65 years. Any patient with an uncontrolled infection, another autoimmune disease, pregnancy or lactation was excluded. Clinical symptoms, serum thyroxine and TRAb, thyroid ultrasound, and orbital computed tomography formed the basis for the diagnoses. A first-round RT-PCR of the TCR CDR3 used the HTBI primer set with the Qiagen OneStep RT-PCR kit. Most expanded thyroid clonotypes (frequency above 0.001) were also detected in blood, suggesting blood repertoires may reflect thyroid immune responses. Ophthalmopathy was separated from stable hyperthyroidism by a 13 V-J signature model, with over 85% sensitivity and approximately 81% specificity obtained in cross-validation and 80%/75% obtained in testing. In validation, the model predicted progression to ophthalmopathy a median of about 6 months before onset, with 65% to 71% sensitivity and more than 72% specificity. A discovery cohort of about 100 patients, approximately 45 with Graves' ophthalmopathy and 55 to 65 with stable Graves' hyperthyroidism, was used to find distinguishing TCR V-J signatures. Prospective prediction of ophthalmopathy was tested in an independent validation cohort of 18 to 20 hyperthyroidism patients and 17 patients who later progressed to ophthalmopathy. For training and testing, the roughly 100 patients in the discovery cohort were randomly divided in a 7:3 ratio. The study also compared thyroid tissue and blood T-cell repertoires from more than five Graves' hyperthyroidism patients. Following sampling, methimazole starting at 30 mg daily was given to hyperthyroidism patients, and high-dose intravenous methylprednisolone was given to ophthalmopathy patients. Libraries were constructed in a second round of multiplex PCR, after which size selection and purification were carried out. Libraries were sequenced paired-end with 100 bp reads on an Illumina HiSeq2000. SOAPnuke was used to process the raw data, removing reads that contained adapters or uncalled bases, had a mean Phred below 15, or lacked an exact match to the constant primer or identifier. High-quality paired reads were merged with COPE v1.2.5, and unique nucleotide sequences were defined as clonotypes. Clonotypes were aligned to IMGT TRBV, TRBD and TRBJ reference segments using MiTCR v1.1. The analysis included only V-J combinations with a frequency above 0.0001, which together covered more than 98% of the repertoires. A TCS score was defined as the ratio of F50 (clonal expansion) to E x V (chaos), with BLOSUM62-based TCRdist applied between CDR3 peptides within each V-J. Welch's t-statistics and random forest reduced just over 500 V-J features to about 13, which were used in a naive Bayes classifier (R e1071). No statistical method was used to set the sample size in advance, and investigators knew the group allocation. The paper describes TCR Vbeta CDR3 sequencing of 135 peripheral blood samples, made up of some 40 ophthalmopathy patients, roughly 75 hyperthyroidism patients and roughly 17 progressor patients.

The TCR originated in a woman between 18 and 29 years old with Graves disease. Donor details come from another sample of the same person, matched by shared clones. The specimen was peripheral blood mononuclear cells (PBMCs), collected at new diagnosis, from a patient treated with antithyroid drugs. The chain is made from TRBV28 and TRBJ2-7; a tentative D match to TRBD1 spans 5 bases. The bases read TGTGCCAGCAGCCCCAGGAGACAGCAGCCTTACTACGAGCAGTACTTC. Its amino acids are CASSPRRQQPYYEQYF.